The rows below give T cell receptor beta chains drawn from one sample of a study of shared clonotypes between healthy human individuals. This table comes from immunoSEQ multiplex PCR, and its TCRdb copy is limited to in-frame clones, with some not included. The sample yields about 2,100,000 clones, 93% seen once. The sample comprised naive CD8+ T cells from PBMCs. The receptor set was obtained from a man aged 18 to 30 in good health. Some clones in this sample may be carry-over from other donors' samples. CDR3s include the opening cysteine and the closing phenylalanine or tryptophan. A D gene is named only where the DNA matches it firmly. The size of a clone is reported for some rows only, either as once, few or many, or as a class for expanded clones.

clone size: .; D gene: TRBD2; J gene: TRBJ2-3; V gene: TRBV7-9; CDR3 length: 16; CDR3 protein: CASSPAGGSHSDTQYF; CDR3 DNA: TGTGCCAGCAGCCCTGCGGGCGGGAGTCACTCAGATACGCAGTATTTT
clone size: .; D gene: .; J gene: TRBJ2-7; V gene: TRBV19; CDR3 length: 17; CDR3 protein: CASSSPDPRVRGYEQYF; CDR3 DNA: TGTGCCAGTAGCTCCCCAGACCCCCGGGTTCGGGGATACGAGCAGTACTTC
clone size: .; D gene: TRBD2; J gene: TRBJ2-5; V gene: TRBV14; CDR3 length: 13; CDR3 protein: CASSSWGGETQYF; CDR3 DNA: TGTGCCAGCAGCTCCTGGGGGGGAGAGACCCAGTACTTC
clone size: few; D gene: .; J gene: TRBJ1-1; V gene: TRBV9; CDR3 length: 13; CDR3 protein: CASSVVPAAEAFF; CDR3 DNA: TGTGCCAGCAGCGTAGTACCGGCGGCTGAAGCTTTCTTT
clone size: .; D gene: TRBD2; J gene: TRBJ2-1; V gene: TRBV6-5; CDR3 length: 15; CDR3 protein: CASSYGTSGYNEQFF; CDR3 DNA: TGTGCCAGCAGTTACGGGACTAGCGGCTACAATGAGCAGTTCTTC
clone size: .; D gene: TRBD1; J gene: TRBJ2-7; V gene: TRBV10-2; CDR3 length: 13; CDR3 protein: CASRRDRDYEQYF; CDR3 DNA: TGCGCCAGCAGGAGGGACAGGGACTACGAGCAGTACTTC
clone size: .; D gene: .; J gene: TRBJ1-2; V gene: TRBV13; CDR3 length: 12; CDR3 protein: CASSAQGYGYTF; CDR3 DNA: TGTGCCAGCAGCGCACAAGGGTATGGCTACACCTTC
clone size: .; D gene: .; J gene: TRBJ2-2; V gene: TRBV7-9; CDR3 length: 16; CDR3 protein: CASSPTQFLNTGELFF; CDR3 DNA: TGTGCCAGCAGCCCCACCCAATTCCTTAACACCGGGGAGCTGTTTTTT
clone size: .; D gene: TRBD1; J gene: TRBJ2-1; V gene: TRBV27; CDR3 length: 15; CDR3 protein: CASSLDRSSYNEQFF; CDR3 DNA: TGTGCCAGCAGTTTGGACAGGAGCTCCTACAATGAGCAGTTCTTC
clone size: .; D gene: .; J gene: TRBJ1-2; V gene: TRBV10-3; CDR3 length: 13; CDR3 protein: CAISGPHSDGYTF; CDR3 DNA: TGTGCCATCAGTGGGCCTCACAGCGATGGCTACACCTTC
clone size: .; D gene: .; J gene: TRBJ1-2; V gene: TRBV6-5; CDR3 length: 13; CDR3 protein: CASSYRRNYGYTF; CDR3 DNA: TGTGCCAGCAGTTATAGGCGGAACTATGGCTACACCTTC
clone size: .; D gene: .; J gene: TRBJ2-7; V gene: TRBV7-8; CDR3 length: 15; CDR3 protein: CASSLAAGDTYEQYF; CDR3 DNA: TGTGCCAGCAGCTTAGCGGCAGGGGACACCTACGAGCAGTACTTC
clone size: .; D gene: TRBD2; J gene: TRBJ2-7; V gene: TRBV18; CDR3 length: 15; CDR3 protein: CASSPGTSGSLEQYF; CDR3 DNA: TGTGCCAGCTCACCAGGGACTAGCGGGAGTCTCGAGCAGTACTTC
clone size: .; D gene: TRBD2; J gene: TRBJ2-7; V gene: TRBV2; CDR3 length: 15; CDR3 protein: CASSLLTSGRVEQYF; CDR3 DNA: TGTGCCAGCAGTTTGTTGACTAGCGGGAGGGTCGAGCAGTACTTC
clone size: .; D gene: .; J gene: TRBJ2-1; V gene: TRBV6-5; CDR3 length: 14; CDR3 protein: CASSSPFSGWEQFF; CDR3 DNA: TGTGCCAGCAGTTCGCCCTTCTCGGGGTGGGAGCAGTTCTTC
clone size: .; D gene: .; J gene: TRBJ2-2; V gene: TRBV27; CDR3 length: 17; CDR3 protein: CASSPLRTGVYTGELFF; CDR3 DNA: TGTGCCAGCAGTCCCCTCCGAACGGGAGTCTACACCGGGGAGCTGTTTTTT
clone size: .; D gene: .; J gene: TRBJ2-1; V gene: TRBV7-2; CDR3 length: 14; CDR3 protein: CASSFWRGYNEQFF; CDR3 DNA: TGTGCCAGCAGCTTTTGGCGGGGCTACAATGAGCAGTTCTTC
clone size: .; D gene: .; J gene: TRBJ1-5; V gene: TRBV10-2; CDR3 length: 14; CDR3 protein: CASSLDYSNQPQHF; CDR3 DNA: TGCGCCAGCAGCCTGGATTATAGCAATCAGCCCCAGCATTTT
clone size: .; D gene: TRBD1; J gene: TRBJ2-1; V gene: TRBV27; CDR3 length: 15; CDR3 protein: CASSLQGSLYNEQFF; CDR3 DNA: TGTGCCAGCAGTCTACAGGGGTCCCTCTACAATGAGCAGTTCTTC
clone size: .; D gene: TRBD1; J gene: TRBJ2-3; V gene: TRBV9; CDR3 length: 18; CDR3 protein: CASSVGAGQGLNTDTQYF; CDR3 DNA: TGTGCCAGCAGCGTAGGGGCAGGACAGGGCCTAAACACAGATACGCAGTATTTT
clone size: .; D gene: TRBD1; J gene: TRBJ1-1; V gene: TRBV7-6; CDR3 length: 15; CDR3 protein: CASSNPGQGGVGAFF; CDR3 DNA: TGTGCCAGCAGTAATCCGGGACAGGGAGGCGTGGGAGCTTTCTTT
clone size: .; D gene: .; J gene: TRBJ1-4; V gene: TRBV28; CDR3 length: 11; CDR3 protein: CASSQPDSPVF; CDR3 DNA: TGTGCCAGCAGCCAACCGGACTCCCCGGTTTTT
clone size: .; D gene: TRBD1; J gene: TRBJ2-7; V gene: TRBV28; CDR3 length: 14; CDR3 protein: CASSFLGTGDEQYF; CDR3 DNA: TGTGCCAGCAGTTTTTTGGGGACAGGGGACGAGCAGTACTTC
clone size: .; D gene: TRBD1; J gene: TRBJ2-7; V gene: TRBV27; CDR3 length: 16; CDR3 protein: CASSLSRQGIPYEQYF; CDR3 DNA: TGTGCCAGCAGTTTAAGTCGACAGGGGATCCCCTACGAGCAGTACTTC
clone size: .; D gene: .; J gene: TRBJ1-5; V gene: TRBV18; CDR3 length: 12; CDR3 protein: CASSPTNQPQHF; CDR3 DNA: TGTGCCAGCTCACCAACTAATCAGCCCCAGCATTTT
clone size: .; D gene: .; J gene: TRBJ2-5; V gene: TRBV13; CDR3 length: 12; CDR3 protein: CASSTKGETQYF; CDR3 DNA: TGTGCCAGCAGCACGAAAGGGGAGACCCAGTACTTC
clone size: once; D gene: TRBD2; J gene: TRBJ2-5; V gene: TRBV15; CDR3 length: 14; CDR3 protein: CATSITSGRETQYF; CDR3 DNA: TGTGCCACCAGCATAACTAGCGGGAGAGAGACCCAGTACTTC
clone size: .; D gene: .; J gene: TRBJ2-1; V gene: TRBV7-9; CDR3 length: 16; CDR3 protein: CASTDQWTALVDEQFF; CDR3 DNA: TGTGCCAGCACCGATCAGTGGACAGCTTTGGTGGATGAGCAGTTCTTC
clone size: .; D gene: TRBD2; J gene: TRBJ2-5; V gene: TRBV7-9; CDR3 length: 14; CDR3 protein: CASRGGAGTGSQYF; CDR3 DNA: TGTGCCAGCAGGGGAGGGGCTGGGACCGGGTCCCAGTACTTC
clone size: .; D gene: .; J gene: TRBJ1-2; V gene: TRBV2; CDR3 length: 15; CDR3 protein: CASSGPGLANYGYTF; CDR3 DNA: TGTGCCAGCAGCGGACCAGGGCTAGCTAACTATGGCTACACCTTC
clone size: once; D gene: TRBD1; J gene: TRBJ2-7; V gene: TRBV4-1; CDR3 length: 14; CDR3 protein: CASSRPDRDYEQYF; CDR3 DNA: TGCGCCAGCAGCCGGCCCGACAGGGATTACGAGCAGTACTTC
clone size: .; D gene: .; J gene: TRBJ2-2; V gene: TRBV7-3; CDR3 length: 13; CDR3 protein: CASSLILGGELFF; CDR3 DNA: TGTGCCAGCAGCTTAATCCTAGGCGGGGAGCTGTTTTTT
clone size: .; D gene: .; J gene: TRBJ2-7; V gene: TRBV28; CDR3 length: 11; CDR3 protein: CASSLGVEQYF; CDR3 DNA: TGTGCCAGCAGTCTTGGGGTCGAGCAGTACTTC
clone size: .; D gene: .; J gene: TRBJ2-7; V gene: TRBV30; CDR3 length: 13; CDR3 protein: CAWTGSLSYEQYF; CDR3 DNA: TGTGCCTGGACAGGGTCCCTCTCCTACGAGCAGTACTTC
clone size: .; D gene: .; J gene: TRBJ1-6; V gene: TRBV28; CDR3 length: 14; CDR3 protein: CASSYGRYNSPLHF; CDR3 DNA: TGTGCCAGCAGTTACGGACGGTATAATTCACCCCTCCACTTT
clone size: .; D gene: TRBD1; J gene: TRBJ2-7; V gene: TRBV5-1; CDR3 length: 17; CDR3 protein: CASSDEPATGGIYEQYF; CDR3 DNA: TGCGCCAGCAGCGACGAACCTGCGACAGGGGGAATCTACGAGCAGTACTTC
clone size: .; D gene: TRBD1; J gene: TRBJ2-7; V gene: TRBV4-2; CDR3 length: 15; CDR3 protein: CASNDPGQGSYEQYF; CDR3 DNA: TGTGCCAGTAACGACCCGGGACAGGGATCCTACGAGCAGTACTTC
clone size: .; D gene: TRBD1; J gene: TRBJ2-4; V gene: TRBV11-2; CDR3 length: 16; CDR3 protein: CASSPTDRGGKNIQYF; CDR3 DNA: TGTGCCAGCAGCCCGACCGACAGGGGGGGCAAAAACATTCAGTACTTC
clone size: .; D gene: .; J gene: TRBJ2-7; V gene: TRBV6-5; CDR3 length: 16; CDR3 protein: CASSYLGGLPSYEQYF; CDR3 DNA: TGTGCCAGCAGTTACTTAGGGGGGCTCCCCTCCTACGAGCAGTACTTC
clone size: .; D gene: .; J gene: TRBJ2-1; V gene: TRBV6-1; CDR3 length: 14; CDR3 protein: CASSDTPQYYEQFF; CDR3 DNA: TGTGCCAGCAGTGACACCCCGCAATACTATGAGCAGTTCTTC
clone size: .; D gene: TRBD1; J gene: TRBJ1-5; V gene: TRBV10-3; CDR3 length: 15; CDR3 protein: CAISEATGVNQPQHF; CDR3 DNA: TGTGCCATCAGTGAGGCGACAGGGGTCAATCAGCCCCAGCATTTT
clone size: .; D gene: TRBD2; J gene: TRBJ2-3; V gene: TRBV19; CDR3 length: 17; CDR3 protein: CASSTGLAGVRWDTQYF; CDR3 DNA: TGTGCCAGTAGTACTGGACTAGCGGGAGTCCGATGGGATACGCAGTATTTT
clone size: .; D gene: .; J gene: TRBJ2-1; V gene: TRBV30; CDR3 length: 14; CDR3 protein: CAWRGASLNHEQFF; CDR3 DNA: TGTGCCTGGAGGGGGGCTAGCCTAAACCATGAGCAGTTCTTC
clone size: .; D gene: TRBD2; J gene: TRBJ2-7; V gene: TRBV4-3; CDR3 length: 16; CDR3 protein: CASSQAGTSSSYEQYF; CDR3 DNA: TGCGCCAGCAGCCAAGCCGGGACTAGCAGCTCCTACGAGCAGTACTTC
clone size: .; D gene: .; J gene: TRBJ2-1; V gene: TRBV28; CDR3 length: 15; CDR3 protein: CASRLRGPDYNEQFF; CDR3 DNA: TGTGCCAGTAGACTCCGGGGCCCGGATTACAATGAGCAGTTCTTC
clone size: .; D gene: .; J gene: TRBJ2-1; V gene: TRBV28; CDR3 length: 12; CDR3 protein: CASIGGAPEQFF; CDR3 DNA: TGTGCCAGCATTGGGGGAGCTCCTGAGCAGTTCTTC